Following are 21 T cell receptor beta chains from one sample sequenced in a study of T-cell memory formation after mild COVID-19. TCRdb redid the calling of the 5' RACE reads with MiXCR, one entry per CDR3 protein. The sample shows about 560,000 distinct CDR3 sequences, about a fifth of them seen only once. Sequences were obtained from PBMCs or a T cell subset sorted from them (not recorded which). Source of these receptors: an adult woman who had mild COVID-19 (a few samples of this study predate the infection). Cell type and time point are not known.

The V and J genes are TRBV29-1 and TRBJ2-7; possibly TRBD1 for D (5 bases). The V gene's germline CDR1 is SQVTM and CDR2 ANQGSEA. With 6 bases removed from V and 2 bases from J, the gap between germline ends came to 14 bases. This CDR3 spans 13 amino acids. The CDR3 nucleotides are TGCAGCGTCCTCCTCGCAGGGCCCTACGAGCAGTACTTC. As protein: CSVLLAGPYEQYF.

V usage is TRBV7-9 and J usage is TRBJ2-7; D is perhaps TRBD2 (6 bases). Germline values: CDR1 SEHNR, CDR2 FQNEAQ (reference sequence). The CDR3 extends over 14 amino acids. The germline V and J ends were trimmed by 4 bases and 5 bases, with 15 bases remaining between them. The CDR3 region is CASSSSGGENEQYF. The CDR3 DNA follows: TGTGCCAGCAGCTCCAGCGGAGGGGAAAACGAGCAGTACTTC.

This clonotype was counted a few times. The J gene is TRBJ1-2, the V gene TRBV12-3 or TRBV12-4; the D is unclear. The CDR3 is made up of 14 amino acids. Trimming took 7 bases from V and 3 from J, leaving 15 bases between them. CDR3 coding DNA: TGTGCCAGCACCCCACTCCGGGCGGACTATGGCTACACCTTC. This codes for CASTPLRADYGYTF.

The genes are TRBV5-5 and TRBJ1-4; D is unresolved. Trimming removed 5 bases at V and 8 bases at J, with 7 bases between. This CDR3 has 11 residues. CDR1 and CDR2 from the germline V gene are SGHKS and YYEKEE (reference sequence). The CDR3 region is CASSLTEKLFF. The CDR3, as DNA: TGTGCCAGCAGTTTGACCGAAAAACTGTTTTTT.

This chain connects TRBV7-2 to TRBJ1-4, with 7 nucleotides matching TRBD1. There are 15 residues in the CDR3. The germline V gene has CDR1 SGHTA and CDR2 FQGNSA. Trimming at V came to 5 bases and at J to 2 bases, leaving 5 bases not matched to a gene. The CDR3 sequence: CASSPWTGTNEKLFF. The CDR3 DNA reads as TGTGCCAGCAGCCCTTGGACAGGCACTAATGAAAAACTGTTTTTT. Using reference TRBV7-2 and TRBJ1-4 for the parts outside the CDR3, the full variable domain is GAGVSQSPSNKVTEKGKDVELRCDPISGHTALYWYRQSLGQGLEFLIYFQGNSAPDKSGLPSDRFSAERTGGSVSTLTIQRTQQEDSAVYLCASSPWTGTNEKLFFGSGTQLSVL.

This clonotype has more than one count but fewer than ten. The chain combines TRBV3-1 with TRBJ2-5; D might be TRBD2 (9 bases). The CDR3 is 16 residues long. The V end was cut by 1 base, the J end by 5 bases, with 17 bases between. Germline loops: CDR1 LGHDT, CDR2 YNNKEL (reference sequence). The CDR3 DNA reads TGTGCCAGCAGCCAAGCTAGCGGGGACAGGTGGGAGACCCAGTACTTC. Residues: CASSQASGDRWETQYF.

This sequence joins TRBV7-2 and TRBJ1-2; D possibly corresponds to TRBD1 (6 bases). The CDR3 consists of 13 residues. Germline CDR1 SGHTA, CDR2 FQGNSA. Trimming cost V 4 bases and J 6 bases, with 12 bases left between them. The CDR3 DNA sequence: TGTGCCAGCAGCTCGTTACAGGGAAATGGCTACACCTTC. This sequence encodes CASSSLQGNGYTF.

The chain uses TRBV4-2 and TRBJ2-7; D perhaps matches TRBD2 (6 bases). This CDR3 contains 15 residues. The V gene's germline CDR1 is LGHNA and CDR2 YNFKEQ. V was clipped by 0 bases and J by 6 bases, with 15 bases between them. The DNA for the CDR3 is TGTGCCAGCAGCCAAGATAATGCGCGGGGCGTCGAGCAGTACTTC. As protein: CASSQDNARGVEQYF.

This clonotype was counted only a few times. The chain combines TRBV6-5 with TRBJ2-5; D is uncertain. Trimming pared 5 bases from V and 7 bases from J, leaving 8 bases between. CDR1 and CDR2 (germline): MNHEY, SVGAGI. The CDR3 is 11 residues long. The CDR3 nucleotides read TGTGCCAGCAGTCGAGAGAGGACCCAGTACTTC. It translates to CASSRERTQYF.

This clonotype was seen a few times. The chain joins TRBV4-1 to TRBJ2-4; D remains unclear. The germline gives CDR1 MGHRA, CDR2 YSYEKL. The CDR3 covers 15 residues. Trimming took off 4 bases at V and 3 bases at J, with 13 bases between the two ends. The CDR3 protein is CASSPWISDKNIQYF. The CDR3 DNA sequence: TGCGCCAGCAGCCCCTGGATCTCCGACAAAAACATTCAGTACTTC.

The chain combines TRBV29-1 with TRBJ2-2, with 7 nucleotides matching TRBD2. V was pared by 4 bases and J by 2 bases, with 10 bases of the junction left unmatched. Germline CDR1 reads SQVTM; CDR2 reads ANQGSEA. This CDR3 comprises 16 residues. The CDR3 DNA reads TGCAGCGTTGTCCTAGGGGCTAGCGGTAACACCGGGGAGCTGTTTTTT. It translates to CSVVLGASGNTGELFF.

V is TRBV7-9 and J is TRBJ2-2; D is unresolved. From germline, CDR1 is SEHNR and CDR2 FQNEAQ (reference sequence). This CDR3 contains 18 residues. Between the trimmed V and J ends, which lost 1 base and 0 bases, there was a span of 15 bases. Here the CDR3 DNA reads TGTGCCAGCAGCTTAGTACGCTACAACGTGGCGAACACCGGGGAGCTGTTTTTT. Its protein is CASSLVRYNVANTGELFF.

V gene TRBV7-9 combines with J gene TRBJ2-2; D remains unclear. The germline V gene has CDR1 SEHNR and CDR2 FQNEAQ (reference sequence). With 4 bases removed from V and 9 bases from J, the gap between germline ends came to 3 bases. There are 10 residues in the CDR3. The CDR3 protein is CASSSRELFF. The CDR3 nucleotides are TGTGCCAGCAGCTCTCGGGAGCTGTTTTTT.

This clonotype turned up a few times. The J gene is TRBJ1-2, the V gene TRBV12-3 or TRBV12-4, with 8 bases aligning to TRBD1. V lost 1 base, J lost 8 bases, and 6 bases stayed unmatched. The CDR3 consists of 14 residues. CDR3 in amino acids: CASSLGGQGSGYTF. CDR3 nucleotide sequence: TGTGCCAGCAGTTTAGGTGGACAGGGTAGCGGCTACACCTTC.

The V call is TRBV21-1, the J call TRBJ1-5. TRBV21-1 is a pseudogene segment. This CDR3 has 17 amino acids. The CDR3 sequence: CASSKAPREDSNQPQHF. Written as DNA, the CDR3 is TGTGCCAGCAGCAAAGCCCCTCGTGAAGATAGCAATCAGCCCCAGCATTTT.

This sequence joins TRBV30 and TRBJ1-2, with unresolved D. CDR1 is GTSNPN, CDR2 SVGIG, per germline (reference sequence). The CDR3 sequence is 12 residues long. Trimming removed 4 bases from V and 5 bases from J, with 11 bases in between. This chain's CDR3 is CAWNRDKYGYTF. The DNA of the CDR3 is TGTGCCTGGAACCGCGACAAGTATGGCTACACCTTC.

This chain connects TRBV18 to TRBJ2-7; D uncertain. CDR3 size: 15 residues. CDR1 and CDR2 from the germline V gene are KGHSH and LQKENI. V was pared by 3 bases and J by 0 bases, with 12 bases between. CDR3: CASSPPGRYSYEQYF. The CDR3 DNA follows: TGTGCCAGCTCACCGCCCGGGCGCTACTCCTACGAGCAGTACTTC.

The genes are TRBV14 and TRBJ1-2; D is undetermined. From germline, CDR1 is SGHDN and CDR2 FVKESK. Trimming cost V 1 base and J 0 bases, with 6 bases left between them. The length of the CDR3 is 14 residues. The CDR3 is CASSQASANYGYTF. Written as DNA, the CDR3 is TGTGCCAGCAGCCAAGCTTCAGCTAACTATGGCTACACCTTC.

The rearrangement joins TRBV4-1 to TRBJ2-2, with 7 bases aligning to TRBD2. Per germline, CDR1 MGHRA and CDR2 YSYEKL. With 0 bases clipped from V and 7 bases from J, the junction kept 5 bases outside the gene matches. The CDR3 contains 15 residues. The CDR3 DNA is TGCGCCAGCAGCCAAGAAGGCGGGGGATACGGGGAGCTGTTTTTT. Protein product: CASSQEGGGYGELFF.

The chain uses TRBV5-1 and TRBJ2-3; D is tentatively TRBD1 or TRBD2 (6 bases each). The CDR3 consists of 14 residues. Trimming removed 6 bases from V and 5 bases from J, with 16 bases in between. Germline CDR1 is SGHRS and CDR2 is YFSETQ. In DNA form, the CDR3 reads TGCGCCAGCAAAGGAGGGGGAGGTAGAGATACGCAGTATTTT. This encodes CASKGGGGRDTQYF. Complete variable domain (other parts from reference TRBV5-1 and TRBJ2-3): KAGVTQTPRYLIKTRGQQVTLSCSPISGHRSVSWYQQTPGQGLQFLFEYFSETQRNKGNFPGRFSGRQFSNSRSEMNVSTLELGDSALYLCASKGGGGRDTQYFGPGTRLTVL.

This chain connects TRBV24-1 to TRBJ2-1; a weak D match, TRBD2 (6 bases). Germline V CDR1 and CDR2: KGHDR, SFDVKD. The germline V and J ends were trimmed by 4 bases and 7 bases, with 22 bases remaining between them. The CDR3 has 17 residues. Written as DNA, the CDR3 is TGTGCCACCAGTGACTCACGATTTGGGAGGTCGGCAAATGAGCAGTTCTTC. This encodes CATSDSRFGRSANEQFF.